One and the same sample provided the 22 T cell receptor beta chains below, sequenced in a study of tumor-infiltrating lymphocytes in primary liver carcinoma. Making TCR beta cDNA involved around 520 ng total RNA and a constant-region primer. Construction of TCR beta libraries relied on three successive nested multiplex PCR rounds employing slightly modified ARM-PCR. It was with TRBV1-TRBV30 forward primers and a C-beta reverse primer that the first two PCR rounds were run, at about 9 cycles each. TCRdb reprocessed the multiplex PCR reads via MiXCR and lists one record per CDR3 protein. The sample includes some 40,000 distinct CDR3 sequences, approximately 71% of them seen just once. DNA and RNA were both co-extracted from approximately 20-30 mg of bulk tissue that had not been sorted. Sequencing was carried out using tumor-adjacent normal liver tissue. The receptors were gathered from a man in his forties with primary liver carcinoma and hepatitis B virus infection.

Remarks on this clonotype: Germline and junction disagree at one end, which may indicate a read error. The chain links TRBV5-8 to TRBJ2-1, with TRBD1 matching over 7 bases. The CDR3 consists of 15 residues. Germline CDR1 is SGHTS and CDR2 is YDEGEE. CDR3 in amino acids: CVSSKTGSLHNEQFF. CDR3 DNA: TGTGTCAGCAGCAAGACAGGGTCTCTCCATAATGAGCAGTTCTTC.

In the case of this clonotype: At one end the junction does not follow the germline gene, possibly because of a read error. The chain combines TRBV29-1 with TRBJ2-3; maybe TRBD2 (6 bases). Germline loops: CDR1 SQVTM, CDR2 ANQGSEA. This CDR3 has 15 amino acids. CDR3 residues: CRVEGGAGITDTHYF. The CDR3 region has the DNA TGCAGAGTCGAGGGCGGGGCCGGCATCACAGATACGCACTATTTT.

There are a few counts of this clonotype. This sequence may be a read error, since a much larger clone differs from it by one base. The chain has TRBV28 and TRBJ2-4; tentatively, D is TRBD2 (7 bases). Trimming stripped 6 bases from V and 0 bases from J, with 9 bases between. The CDR3 is made up of 14 amino acids. In germline, CDR1 is MDHEN, CDR2 SYDVKM. The CDR3 DNA reads TGTGCCAGCAGGGGGGGGCTAGCCAAAAACATTCAGTACTTC. Translating gives CASRGGLAKNIQYF.

For this clonotype: At one boundary the junction diverges from the germline segment, which might be a read error. CDR3 loop: CVSSRNQGSTDTQYF. The DNA for the CDR3 is TGTGTCAGCAGCCGAAACCAGGGGAGCACAGATACGCAGTATTTT. The rearrangement uses TRBV7-3 and TRBJ2-3; tentative D call: TRBD1 (6 bases). The V gene's germline CDR1 is SGHTA and CDR2 FQGTGA. The CDR3 runs 15 residues.

The chain couples TRBV6-5 to TRBJ1-1; D is perhaps TRBD1 (5 bases). This CDR3 has 11 amino acids. CDR1 and CDR2 (germline): MNHEY, SVGAGI. The CDR3 spells CANTSGTEAFF. The CDR3 DNA is TGTGCTAACACATCAGGGACTGAAGCTTTCTTT.

Comment on this clonotype: Germline is not matched at one junction end, which may reflect a read error. The J gene is TRBJ1-1, the V gene TRBV10-2; D remains ambiguous. CDR1 is WSHSY and CDR2 is SAAADI in the germline V gene. The CDR3 contains 13 residues. The CDR3 DNA sequence: TGTGCCAGCAGTGAAGCAGAAATCACTGAAGTTTTCTTT. It specifies CASSEAEITEVFF.

Of note for this clonotype: The junction does not match germline at one end; this may be a read error. This chain links TRBV29-1 with TRBJ2-7, with D possibly TRBD2 on 7 matching bases. This CDR3 is built from 15 residues. Per germline, CDR1 SQVTM and CDR2 ANQGSEA. The DNA for the CDR3 is TGCAGCGTTGAACTAGCGGAGGGGGGCTCCTACGAGCAGCACTTC. It specifies CSVELAEGGSYEQHF.

Turning to this clonotype: A junction boundary mismatches the germline segment, possibly from a read error. The chain is built from TRBV5-6 and TRBJ2-1, with TRBD2 matching over 11 bases. The CDR3 runs to 18 residues. Germline-derived CDR1 and CDR2 are SGHDT and YYEEEE. CDR3 sequence reads: CASSRGLAEVLTYNDQFF. The CDR3 DNA follows: TGCGCCAGCAGCCGGGGACTAGCGGAAGTTTTGACCTACAATGATCAGTTCTTC.

Points on this clonotype: One junction end disagrees with the germline gene, perhaps due to a read error. CDR3 in DNA: TGTGCCAGCAGCCTTGGGGTAGGGGGGCGCTTCGATGAGCAGTTCTTT. The encoded protein is CASSLGVGGRFDEQFF. The chain uses TRBV11-2 and TRBJ2-1; D may correspond to TRBD1 or TRBD2 (6 bases each). The V gene's germline CDR1 is SGHAT and CDR2 FQNNGV. The CDR3 length is 16 residues.

In the case of this clonotype: Its ends do not fully match the called genes, so a read error is possible. The chain recombines TRBV5-1 with TRBJ1-1; the match to TRBD1 covers 10 bases. The CDR3 spans 15 residues. Germline loops: CDR1 SGHRS, CDR2 YFSETQ. The CDR3 nucleotides are TGCGCCAGCAGCTCTCACGGGACAGGGGATACTGAAGTTTTCTTT. It codes for CASSSHGTGDTEVFF.

This chain links TRBV5-1 with TRBJ2-2, with 7 bases matching TRBD2. This CDR3 has 18 residues. Trimming cost V 4 bases and J 12 bases; bases outside gene matches: 24. Germline V lookup: CDR1 SGHRS, CDR2 YFSETQ. The CDR3 DNA reads as TGCGCCAGCAGCCTGGCTACCCTAGCGGACTCTTTCACCGTGAAGCTGTTTTTT. Encoded protein: CASSLATLADSFTVKLFF.

In its sample, this clonotype was seen a few times. The rearrangement links TRBV2 to TRBJ2-7; D gene uncertain. This CDR3 has 13 residues. Trimming stripped 7 bases from V and 2 bases from J, with 12 bases between. The germline V gene encodes CDR1 SNHLY and CDR2 FYNNEI. The CDR3, as DNA: TGTGCCAGCATGGTCGAGAGTACCTACGAGCAGTACTTC. Residues: CASMVESTYEQYF.

Regarding this clonotype: The final CDR3 position lacks the conserved phenylalanine or tryptophan, pointing to a likely read error. V and J are TRBV29-1 and TRBJ2-3; a possible D gene is TRBD2 (5 bases). This CDR3 is 16 amino acids long. In germline, CDR1 is SQVTM, CDR2 ANQGSEA. The germline V and J ends were trimmed by 6 bases and 0 bases, with 19 bases remaining between them. The CDR3 DNA reads TGCAGCGTCGCTGGAGCGGACGGACGTAGCACAGATACGCAGTATCAT. It codes for CSVAGADGRSTDTQYH.

Note on this clonotype: This clone may be a read error of a much larger clone one base away. The rearrangement links TRBV7-2 to TRBJ1-1; D is undetermined. This CDR3 has 13 amino acids. CDR1 is SGHTA and CDR2 is FQGNSA in the germline V gene. V lost 0 bases and J lost 7, with 9 bases in between. Written as DNA, the CDR3 is TGTGCCAGCAGCTTAGCGCTTGGGGATGAAGCTTTCTTT. Translated, it gives CASSLALGDEAFF. Looking up the rest from reference TRBV7-2 and TRBJ1-1 gives the full variable domain: GAGVSQSPSNKVTEKGKDVELRCDPISGHTALYWYRQSLGQGLEFLIYFQGNSAPDKSGLPSDRFSAERTGGSVSTLTIQRTQQEDSAVYLCASSLALGDEAFFGQGTRLTVV.

This clonotype was recorded once. The junction does not match germline at one end; this may be a read error. The chain joins TRBV5-1 to TRBJ1-2; no reliable D call. The CDR3 runs 13 residues. Germline CDR1 and CDR2: SGHRS and YFSETQ. The CDR3 nucleotides are TGCGCCAGCAGCTTGCTGTCGGGCTATGGATACACCTTC. Translated: CASSLLSGYGYTF.

Of note for this clonotype: A junction boundary mismatches the germline segment, possibly from a read error. The chain has TRBV4-1 and TRBJ2-1, with 10 bases matching TRBD1. The CDR3 contains 16 residues. From germline, CDR1 is MGHRA and CDR2 YSYEKL. CDR3 coding DNA: TGCTCCAGCAGTAATGACCGGGACAGGGGCCGCAATGAGCAGTTCTTC. It translates to CSSSNDRDRGRNEQFF.

As for this clonotype: One junction end disagrees with the germline gene, perhaps due to a read error. The CDR3 nucleotides read TGTGTCAGCAGTTACAGGCTCGTCAACTTGAACACTGAAGCTTTCTTT. It encodes CVSSYRLVNLNTEAFF. The V call is TRBV6-6, the J call TRBJ1-1; D is perhaps TRBD1 (5 bases). The length of the CDR3 is 16 residues. The germline V gene encodes CDR1 MNHNY and CDR2 SVGAGI (reference sequence).

With regard to this clonotype: It is likely a read error, because the conserved phenylalanine at the end of the CDR3 is missing. The chain uses TRBV11-2 and TRBJ2-2, with 8 bases matching TRBD1. Germline assignment: CDR1 SGHAT and CDR2 FQNNGV. CDR3 length: 15 residues. CDR3 nucleotide sequence: TGTACCAGCAGCTTAAGGGACAGGAACACCGAGGAGCTGTTTGTT. It yields the protein CTSSLRDRNTEELFV.

Comments on this clonotype: The CDR3 carries no conserved terminal phenylalanine or tryptophan, so it likely arises from a read error. The rearrangement links TRBV6-6 to TRBJ2-3, with D tentatively TRBD2 (6 bases). The germline V gene encodes CDR1 MNHNY and CDR2 SVGAGI (reference sequence). The CDR3 has 13 residues. Trimming pared 2 bases from V and 12 bases from J, leaving 15 bases between. The CDR3 protein is CASSYPGLKHQYY. CDR3 bases: TGTGCCAGCAGTTACCCGGGACTGAAACATCAGTATTAT.

The chain is built from TRBV7-2 and TRBJ2-7; 12 bases match TRBD1. This CDR3 has 16 residues. The germline CDR1 and CDR2 sequences are SGHTA and FQGNSA. V gave up 6 bases and J gave up 6 bases; unmatched junction bases: 12. The DNA of the CDR3 is TGTGCCAGCAGTTTTGGACCGGGACAGGGGGCACGCGAGCAGTACTTC. It codes for CASSFGPGQGAREQYF.

This clonotype was seen once. The conserved final phenylalanine or tryptophan is absent from the CDR3, which likely points to a read error. V gene TRBV29-1 combines with J gene TRBJ1-4, with a possible D match to TRBD1 (6 bases). Germline lookup yields CDR1 SQVTM and CDR2 ANQGSEA. The CDR3 runs 13 residues. This chain's CDR3 is CSVERQGNEKLFI. In nucleotides, the CDR3 is TGTAGCGTTGAACGTCAGGGGAATGAAAAACTGTTTATT.

Of note for this clonotype: A junction boundary mismatches the germline segment, possibly from a read error. The chain couples TRBV19 to TRBJ2-1, with TRBD2 matching 14 bases. The CDR3 spans 12 residues. Germline values: CDR1 LNHDA, CDR2 SQIVND (reference sequence). The DNA of the CDR3 is TGTGCCACCACGGGACTAGCGGGAGTGCTTATCTTC. Translating gives CATTGLAGVLIF.